This TCR beta chain came from a study of blood T cell repertoires in COVID-19 (dated by TCRdb to 2018 to 2020). For the study in its entirety: Samples covering the acute and convalescent phases of COVID-19 were provided by collaborators in the United States, Italy and Spain. The repertoires were released in a freely available public database intended as a resource for research on the immune response to SARS-CoV-2. The prospective study material was composed of cDNA or gDNA derived from T cells, B-cell-depleted T cells, or PBMCs. Subjects who had been exposed to COVID-19, were actively infected with it, or had recovered from it provided the deeply sampled blood TCRbeta repertoires that made up the dataset. The samples were drawn from two sources: the first 160 participants of the ongoing ImmuneRACE study, and some 1,300 subjects contributed by 6 global collaborators. Sample metadata almost always included a de-identified subject ID, COVID-19 status, age in years and sex. Where available, HLA class I and class II types were taken from metadata supplied by the sample provider and were not determined by assay-based typing.

Results and caveats for the whole study, not just this receptor: How much clinical and demographic metadata was included differed by source and by participant, and the metadata was provided uncurated.

TCRbeta CDR3 regions were amplified from genomic DNA using the immunoSEQ Assay, a bias-controlled multiplex PCR. Processing in the source paper ran as follows. Within the assay, amplification of reference gene primers was used to estimate how many nucleated cells each sample contained. Sequence reads were collapsed and filtered to measure the absolute abundance of every unique TCRbeta CDR3 rearrangement. For each sample, productive Simpson clonality was calculated as the square root of Simpson's diversity index across productive rearrangements. The table comes from immuneACCESS by way of TCRdb, which keeps in-frame sequences with V and J called. Part of the clones is missing from these tables; in studies checked, under half for an unresolved V gene and the rest for unknown reasons. V, J and clone size were drawn from that table, and D and trimming were deduced from the DNA. The sample has over 130,000 clones on record, roughly 80% of them singletons. Jointly, the top ten make up around a sixth of the sample.

Collaborating institutions collected whole blood in K2EDTA tubes following their own protocols. Collaborator samples were shipped for TCRbeta analysis as frozen whole blood, isolated PBMCs, or DNA extracted from either sample type. Based on the germline V gene, the CDR1 and CDR2 sequences are SGHVS and FNYEAQ. The CDR3 measures 16 amino acids from cysteine to phenylalanine. Left in the record is the CDR3 DNA by itself, 48 bases read in frame from the first base. Deletion took 5 bases off V and 2 bases off J, with a span of 15 bases between the germline ends. With regard to this clone: Its cognate antigen has yet to be identified. Nothing much larger sits one base from this clone, and base qualities are not available.

The sequence joins TRBV7-6 to TRBJ2-2; D gene: possibly TRBD1, on 5 matching bases. This TCR was sampled from a man aged 50 to 60 with acute or convalescent COVID-19. Input material: peripheral blood. In nucleotide form, the sequence is TGTGCCAGCAGCGACCCGTACAGGACCAACACCGGGGAGCTGTTTTTT. Translated, this is CASSDPYRTNTGELFF.